This TCR beta chain is drawn from a study of T cell responses to AZD1222 COVID-19 vaccine. Study outcomes and limitations: Sampling that yielded the repertoires occurred only after the peak T cell response. Most donors were white British and more were female, and clonal diversity was possibly underestimated. With two AZD1222 doses given, Spike-specific TCR breadth and depth both rose.

Only one count was recorded for this clone. Its antigen is still unknown. Germline CDR1 and CDR2: LGHDT and YNNKEL (reference sequence). The CDR3 has 17 amino acids. With 5 bases clipped from V and 3 bases from J, the junction kept 10 bases outside the gene matches. The assay was immunoSEQ multiplex PCR, and TCRdb's table has in-frame clones only and misses some. The repertoire holds some 200,000 clones, roughly 93% seen once, with 3% to 5% in the top ten. The material sequenced was peripheral blood, taken on day 0 of AZD1222 vaccination. This clonotype originated in an adult in good health. The rearrangement joins TRBV3-1 (or the pseudogene TRBV3-2) to TRBJ2-3; 11 bases line up with TRBD2. The chain's CDR3 is CASSNGKLAGETDTQYF. The CDR3 DNA reads as TGTGCCAGCAGCAACGGTAAACTAGCGGGAGAAACAGATACGCAGTATTTT.